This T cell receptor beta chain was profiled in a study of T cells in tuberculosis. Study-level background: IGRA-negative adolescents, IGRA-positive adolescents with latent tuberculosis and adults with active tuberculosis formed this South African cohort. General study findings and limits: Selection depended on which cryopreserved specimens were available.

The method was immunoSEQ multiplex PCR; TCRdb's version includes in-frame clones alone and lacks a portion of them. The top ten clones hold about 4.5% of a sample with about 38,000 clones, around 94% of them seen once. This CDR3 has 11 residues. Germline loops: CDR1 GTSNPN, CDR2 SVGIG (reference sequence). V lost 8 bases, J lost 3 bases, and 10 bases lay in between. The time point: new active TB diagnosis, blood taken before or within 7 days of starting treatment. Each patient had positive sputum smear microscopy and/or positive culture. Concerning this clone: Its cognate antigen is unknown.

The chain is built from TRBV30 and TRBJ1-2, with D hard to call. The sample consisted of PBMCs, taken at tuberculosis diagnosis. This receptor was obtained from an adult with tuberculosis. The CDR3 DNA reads TGTGCCATGGAGAGCGACTATGGCTACACCTTC. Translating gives CAMESDYGYTF.